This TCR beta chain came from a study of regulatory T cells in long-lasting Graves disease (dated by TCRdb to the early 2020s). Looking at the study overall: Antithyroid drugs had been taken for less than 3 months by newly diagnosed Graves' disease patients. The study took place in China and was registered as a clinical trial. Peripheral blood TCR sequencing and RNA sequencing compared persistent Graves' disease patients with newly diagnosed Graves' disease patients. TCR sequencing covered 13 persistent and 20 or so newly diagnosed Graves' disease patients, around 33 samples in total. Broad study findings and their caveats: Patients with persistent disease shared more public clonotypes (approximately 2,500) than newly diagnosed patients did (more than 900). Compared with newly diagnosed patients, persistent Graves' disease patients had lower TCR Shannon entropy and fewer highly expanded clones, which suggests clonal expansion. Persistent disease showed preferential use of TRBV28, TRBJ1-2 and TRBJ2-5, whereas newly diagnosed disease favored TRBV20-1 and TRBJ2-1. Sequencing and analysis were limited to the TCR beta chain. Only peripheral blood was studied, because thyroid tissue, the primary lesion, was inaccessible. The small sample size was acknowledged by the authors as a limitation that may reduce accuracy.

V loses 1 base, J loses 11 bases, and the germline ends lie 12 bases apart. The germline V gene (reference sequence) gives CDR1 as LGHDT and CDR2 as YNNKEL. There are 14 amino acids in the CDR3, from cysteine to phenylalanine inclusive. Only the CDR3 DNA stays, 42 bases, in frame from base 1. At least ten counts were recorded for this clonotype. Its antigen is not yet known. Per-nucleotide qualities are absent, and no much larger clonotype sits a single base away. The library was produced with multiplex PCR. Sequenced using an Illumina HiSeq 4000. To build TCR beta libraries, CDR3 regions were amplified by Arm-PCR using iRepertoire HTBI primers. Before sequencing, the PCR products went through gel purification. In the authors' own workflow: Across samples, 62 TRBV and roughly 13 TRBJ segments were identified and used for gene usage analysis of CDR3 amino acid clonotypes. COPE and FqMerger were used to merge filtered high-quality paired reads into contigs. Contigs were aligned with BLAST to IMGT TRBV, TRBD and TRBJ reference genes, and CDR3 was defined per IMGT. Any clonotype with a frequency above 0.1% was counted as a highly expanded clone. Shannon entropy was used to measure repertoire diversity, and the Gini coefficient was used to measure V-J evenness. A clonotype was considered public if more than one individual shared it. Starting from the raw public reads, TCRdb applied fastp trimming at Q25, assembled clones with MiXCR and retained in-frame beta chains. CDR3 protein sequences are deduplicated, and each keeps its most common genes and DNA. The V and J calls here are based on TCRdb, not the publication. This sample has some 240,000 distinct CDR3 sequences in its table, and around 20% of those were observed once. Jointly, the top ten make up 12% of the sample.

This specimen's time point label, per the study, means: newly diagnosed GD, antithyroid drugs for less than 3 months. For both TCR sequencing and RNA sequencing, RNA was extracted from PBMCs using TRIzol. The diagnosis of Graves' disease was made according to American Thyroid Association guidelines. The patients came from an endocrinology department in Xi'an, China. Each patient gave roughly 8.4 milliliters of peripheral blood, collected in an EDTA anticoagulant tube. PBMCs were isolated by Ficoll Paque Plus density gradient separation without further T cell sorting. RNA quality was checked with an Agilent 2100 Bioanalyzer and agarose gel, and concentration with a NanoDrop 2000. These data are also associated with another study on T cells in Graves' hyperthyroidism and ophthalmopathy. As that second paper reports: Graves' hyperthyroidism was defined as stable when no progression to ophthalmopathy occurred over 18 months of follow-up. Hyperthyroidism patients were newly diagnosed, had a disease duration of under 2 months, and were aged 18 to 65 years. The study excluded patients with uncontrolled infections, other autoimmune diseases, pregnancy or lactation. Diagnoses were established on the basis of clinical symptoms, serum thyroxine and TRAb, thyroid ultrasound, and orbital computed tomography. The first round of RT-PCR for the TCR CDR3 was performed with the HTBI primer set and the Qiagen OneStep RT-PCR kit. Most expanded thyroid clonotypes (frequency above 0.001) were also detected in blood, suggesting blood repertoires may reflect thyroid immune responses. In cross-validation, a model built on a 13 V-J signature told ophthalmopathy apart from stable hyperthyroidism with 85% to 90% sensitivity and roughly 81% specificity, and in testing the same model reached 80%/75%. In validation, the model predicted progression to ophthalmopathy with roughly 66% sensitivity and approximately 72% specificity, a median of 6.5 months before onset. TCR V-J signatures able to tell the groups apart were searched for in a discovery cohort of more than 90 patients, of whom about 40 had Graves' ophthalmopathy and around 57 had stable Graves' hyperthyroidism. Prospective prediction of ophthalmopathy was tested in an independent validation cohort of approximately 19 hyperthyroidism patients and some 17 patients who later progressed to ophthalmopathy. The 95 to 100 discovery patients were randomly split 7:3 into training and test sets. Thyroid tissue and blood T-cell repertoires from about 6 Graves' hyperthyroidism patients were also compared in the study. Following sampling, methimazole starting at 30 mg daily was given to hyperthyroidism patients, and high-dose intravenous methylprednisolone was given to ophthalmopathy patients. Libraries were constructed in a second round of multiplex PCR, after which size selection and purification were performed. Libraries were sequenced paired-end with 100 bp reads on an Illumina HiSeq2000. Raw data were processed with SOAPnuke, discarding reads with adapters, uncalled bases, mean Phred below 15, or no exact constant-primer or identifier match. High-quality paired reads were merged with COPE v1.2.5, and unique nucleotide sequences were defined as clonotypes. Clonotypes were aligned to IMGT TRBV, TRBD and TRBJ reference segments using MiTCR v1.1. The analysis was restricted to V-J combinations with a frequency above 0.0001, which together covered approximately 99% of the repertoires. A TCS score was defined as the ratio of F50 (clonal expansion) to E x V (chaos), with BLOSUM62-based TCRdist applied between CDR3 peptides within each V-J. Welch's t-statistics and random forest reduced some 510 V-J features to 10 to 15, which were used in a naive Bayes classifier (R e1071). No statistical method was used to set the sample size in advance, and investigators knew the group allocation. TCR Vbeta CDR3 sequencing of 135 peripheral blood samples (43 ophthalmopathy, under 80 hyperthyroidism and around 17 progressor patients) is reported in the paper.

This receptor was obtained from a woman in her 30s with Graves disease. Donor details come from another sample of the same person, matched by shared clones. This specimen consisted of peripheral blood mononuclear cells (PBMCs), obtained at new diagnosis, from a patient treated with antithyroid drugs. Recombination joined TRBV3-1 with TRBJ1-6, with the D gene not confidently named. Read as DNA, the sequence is TGTGCCAGCAGCCAAGGGTTGTCTGGGACACCCCTCCACTTT. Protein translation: CASSQGLSGTPLHF.